Detailed here is one T cell receptor beta chain. In the original processing: Reference gene primer amplification gave nucleated cell count estimates. Method: immunoSEQ multiplex PCR; TCRdb's copy keeps in-frame clones and lacks some. V and J calls and clone size are those listed in that table; D and trimming were worked out from the DNA. Here the sample spans fewer than 250,000 clones, around four fifths being singletons. The sample originates from a study of blood T cell repertoires in COVID-19. Study-wide background: Samples representing acute and convalescent COVID-19 were sourced from the United States, Italy and Spain. From T cells, B-cell-depleted T cells, or PBMCs came the material, which was cDNA or gDNA.

The J segment lost 10 bases and the V segment lost 2 bases, leaving 10 bases of the junction unmatched. This CDR3 spans 14 amino acids. Germline V gene data show CDR1 as SGHNT and CDR2 as YYREEE (reference sequence). The sequence derives from a woman aged 55-69 years with active or convalescent COVID-19. This chain joins TRBV5-4 and TRBJ1-1, with TRBD1 identical over 8 bases. The sample consisted of peripheral blood. The CDR3 bases are TGTGCCAGCAGCTTAGAACAGGGGGTGGTGAGAGCTTTCTTT. It specifies CASSLEQGVVRAFF.